The TCR beta chain under discussion was sequenced for a study of T-cell reconstitution after alpha-beta-depleted transplantation in children. This clonotype was recorded a few times. Unique molecular identifiers were built into the TCRbeta library. TCRdb redid the calling of the PCR reads with MiXCR, one entry per CDR3 protein. The sample includes around 420,000 distinct CDR3 sequences, around 16% of them seen just once. This specimen was PBMCs, mostly from graft donor cells, taken 360 days after TCRalphabeta/CD19-depleted stem cell transplant. The sequence was obtained from a boy less than two years old who had a stem cell transplant for Wiskott-Aldrich syndrome, so the T cells may come from the graft donor.

CDR3 residues: CASSPQGLAGGTQYF. CDR3 nucleotides: TGTGCCAGCAGCCCCCAGGGACTAGCGGGGGGGACGCAGTATTTT. The chain carries TRBV11-2 and TRBJ2-3; 16 positions match TRBD2. The CDR3 sequence is 15 residues long. CDR1 is SGHAT, CDR2 FQNNGV, per germline. The V gene end was trimmed by 5 bases and the J gene end by 9 bases; junction bases not matched to a gene: 5.